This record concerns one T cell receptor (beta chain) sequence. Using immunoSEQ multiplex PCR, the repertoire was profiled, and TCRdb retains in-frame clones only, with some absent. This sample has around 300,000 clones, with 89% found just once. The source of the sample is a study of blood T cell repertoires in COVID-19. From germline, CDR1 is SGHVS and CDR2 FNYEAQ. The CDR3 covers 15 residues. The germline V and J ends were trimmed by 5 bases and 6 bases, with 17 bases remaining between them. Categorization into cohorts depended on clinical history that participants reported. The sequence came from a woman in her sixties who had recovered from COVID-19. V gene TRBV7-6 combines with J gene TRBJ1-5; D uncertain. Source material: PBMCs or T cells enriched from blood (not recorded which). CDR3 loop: CASSPREGEGQPQHF. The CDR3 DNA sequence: TGTGCCAGCAGCCCCCGGGAGGGTGAGGGTCAGCCCCAGCATTTT.